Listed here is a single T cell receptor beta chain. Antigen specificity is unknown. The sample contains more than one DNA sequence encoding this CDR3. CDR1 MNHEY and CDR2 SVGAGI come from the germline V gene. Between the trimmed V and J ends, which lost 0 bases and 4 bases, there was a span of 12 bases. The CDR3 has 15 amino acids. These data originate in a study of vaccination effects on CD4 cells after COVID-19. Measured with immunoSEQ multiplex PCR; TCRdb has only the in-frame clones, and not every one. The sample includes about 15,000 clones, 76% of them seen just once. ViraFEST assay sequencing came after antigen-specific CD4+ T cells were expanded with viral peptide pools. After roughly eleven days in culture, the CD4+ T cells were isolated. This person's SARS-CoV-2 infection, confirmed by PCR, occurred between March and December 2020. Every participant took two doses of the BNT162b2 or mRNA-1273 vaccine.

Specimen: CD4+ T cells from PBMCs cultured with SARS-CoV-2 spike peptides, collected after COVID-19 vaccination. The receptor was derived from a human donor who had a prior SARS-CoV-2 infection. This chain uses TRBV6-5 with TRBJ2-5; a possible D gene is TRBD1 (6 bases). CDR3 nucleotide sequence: TGTGCCAGCAGTTACTCAACAGGGAACCGAGAGACCCAGTACTTC. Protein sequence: CASSYSTGNRETQYF.